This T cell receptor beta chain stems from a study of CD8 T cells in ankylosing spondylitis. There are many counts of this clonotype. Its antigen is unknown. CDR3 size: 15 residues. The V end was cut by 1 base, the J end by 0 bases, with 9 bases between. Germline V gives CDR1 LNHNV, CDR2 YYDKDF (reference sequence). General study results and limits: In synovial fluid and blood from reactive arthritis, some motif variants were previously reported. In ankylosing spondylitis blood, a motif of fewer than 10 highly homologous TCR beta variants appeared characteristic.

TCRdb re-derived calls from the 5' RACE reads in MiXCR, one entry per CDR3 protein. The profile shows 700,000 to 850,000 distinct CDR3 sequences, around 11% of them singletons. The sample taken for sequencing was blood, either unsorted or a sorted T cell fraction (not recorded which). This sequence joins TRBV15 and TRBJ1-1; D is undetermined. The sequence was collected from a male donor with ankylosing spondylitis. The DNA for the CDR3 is TGTGCCACCAGCAGAGTTGGAACGATGAACACTGAAGCTTTCTTT. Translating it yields CATSRVGTMNTEAFF.